The present entry profiles one T cell receptor beta chain with its context. This specimen belongs to a study of radiation and T cells in renal cell carcinoma. Study-level information: Nephrectomy followed 15 Gy stereotactic body radiation by 4 weeks.

The ends were cut back, 2 bases at V and 4 bases at J, with 12 bases in the middle. CDR3 length: 15 residues. CDR1 and CDR2 from the germline V gene are SGHTA and FQGNSA. The table came from immunoSEQ multiplex PCR; TCRdb's copy has only in-frame clones and leaves some out. In the table there are 150,000 or so clones, 88% of which are singletons. Time point given: baseline pretreatment blood. As to treatment: 15 Gy SBRT to primary tumor, nephrectomy 4 weeks later. After SBRT, blood was collected at 2 and 4 weeks, plus baseline. This renal cell carcinoma was of the clear cell type. The TCR originated in a woman aged 45-60 years with renal cell carcinoma. J is TRBJ1-3 and V is TRBV7-2; D is possibly TRBD1 (5 bases). The sequences come from blood, collected from a patient whose treatment included radiotherapy and nephrectomy. CDR3 sequence: CASSLRGVEGNTIYF. Written as DNA, the CDR3 is TGTGCCAGCAGCTTAAGAGGGGTCGAGGGAAACACCATATATTTT.